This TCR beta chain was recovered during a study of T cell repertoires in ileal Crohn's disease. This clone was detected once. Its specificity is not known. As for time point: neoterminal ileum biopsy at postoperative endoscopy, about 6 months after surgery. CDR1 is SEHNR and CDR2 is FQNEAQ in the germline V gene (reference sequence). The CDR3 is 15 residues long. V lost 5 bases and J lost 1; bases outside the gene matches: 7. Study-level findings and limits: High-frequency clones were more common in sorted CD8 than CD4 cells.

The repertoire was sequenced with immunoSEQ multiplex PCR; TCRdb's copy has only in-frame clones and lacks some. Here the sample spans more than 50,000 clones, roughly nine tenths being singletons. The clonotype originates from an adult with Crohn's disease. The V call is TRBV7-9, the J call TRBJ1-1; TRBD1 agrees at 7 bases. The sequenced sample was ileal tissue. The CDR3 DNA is TGTGCCAGCAGCCTTTTGGGACAGAAGAACACTGAAGCTTTCTTT. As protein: CASSLLGQKNTEAFF.